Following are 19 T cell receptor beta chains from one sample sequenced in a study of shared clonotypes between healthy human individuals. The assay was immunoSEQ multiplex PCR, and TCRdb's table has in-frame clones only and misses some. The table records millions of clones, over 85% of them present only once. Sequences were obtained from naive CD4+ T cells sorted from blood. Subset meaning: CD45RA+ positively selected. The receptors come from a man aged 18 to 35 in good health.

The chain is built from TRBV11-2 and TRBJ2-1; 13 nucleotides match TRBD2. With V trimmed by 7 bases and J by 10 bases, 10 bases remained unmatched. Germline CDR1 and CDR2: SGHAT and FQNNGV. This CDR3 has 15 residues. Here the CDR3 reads CASTIPGLAGSEQFF. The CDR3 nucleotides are TGTGCCAGCACAATTCCGGGACTAGCGGGATCCGAGCAGTTCTTC.

The CDR3 reads CASRPGAGGREQYF. CDR3 sequence (DNA): TGTGCCAGCAGGCCCGGAGCGGGAGGACGTGAGCAGTACTTC. This chain connects TRBV6-5 to TRBJ2-7; TRBD2 matches at 9 bases. J was trimmed by 7 bases and V by 6 bases; bases with no gene match: 10. This CDR3 region has 14 residues. CDR1 is MNHEY, CDR2 SVGAGI, per germline.

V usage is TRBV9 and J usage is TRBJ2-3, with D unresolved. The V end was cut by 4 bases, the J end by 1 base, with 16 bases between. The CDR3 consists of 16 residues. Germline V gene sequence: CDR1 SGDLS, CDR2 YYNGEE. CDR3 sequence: CASSIQDSPRTDTQYF. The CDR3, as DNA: TGTGCCAGCAGCATACAAGATTCACCTCGCACAGATACGCAGTATTTT.

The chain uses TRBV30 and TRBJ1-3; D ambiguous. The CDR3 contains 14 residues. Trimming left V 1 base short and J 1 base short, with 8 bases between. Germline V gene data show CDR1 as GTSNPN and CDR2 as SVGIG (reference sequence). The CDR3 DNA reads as TGTGCCTGGAGTGCCCATAGGTCTGGAAACACCATATATTTT. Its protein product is CAWSAHRSGNTIYF.

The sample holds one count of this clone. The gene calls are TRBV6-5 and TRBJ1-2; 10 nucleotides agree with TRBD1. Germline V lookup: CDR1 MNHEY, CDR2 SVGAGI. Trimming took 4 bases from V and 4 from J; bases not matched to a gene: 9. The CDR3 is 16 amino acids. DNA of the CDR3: TGTGCCAGCAGTTCTCTCCGGGACAGGGGAGGCTATGGCTACACCTTC. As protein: CASSSLRDRGGYGYTF.

The chain's CDR3 is CASSRGWGFSTDTQYF. As DNA, the CDR3 is TGTGCCAGCAGTCGAGGGTGGGGCTTTAGCACAGATACGCAGTATTTT. The genes are TRBV2 and TRBJ2-3; the D gene could be TRBD1 or TRBD2 (5 bases each). The CDR3 is made up of 16 amino acids. CDR1 is SNHLY, CDR2 FYNNEI, per germline. V lost 5 bases and J lost 0, with 15 bases in between. Supplemented by reference TRBV2 and TRBJ2-3, the full variable domain reads EPEVTQTPSHQVTQMGQEVILRCVPISNHLYFYWYRQILGQKVEFLVSFYNNEISEKSEIFDDQFSVERPDGSNFTLKIRSTKLEDSAMYFCASSRGWGFSTDTQYFGPGTRLTVL.

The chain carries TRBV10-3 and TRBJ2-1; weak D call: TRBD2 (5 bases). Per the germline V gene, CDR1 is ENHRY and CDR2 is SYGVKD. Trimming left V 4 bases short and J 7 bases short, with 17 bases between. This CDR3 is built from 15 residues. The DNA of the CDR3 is TGTGCCATCAGTGGGATAGCGCCTACGTCGAATGAGCAGTTCTTC. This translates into CAISGIAPTSNEQFF.

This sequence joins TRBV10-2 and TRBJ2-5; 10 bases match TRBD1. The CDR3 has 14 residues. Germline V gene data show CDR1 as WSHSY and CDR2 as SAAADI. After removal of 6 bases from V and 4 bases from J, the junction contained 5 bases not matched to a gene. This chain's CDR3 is CASRGTGAGETQYF. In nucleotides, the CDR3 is TGCGCCAGCAGGGGGACAGGGGCGGGAGAGACCCAGTACTTC.

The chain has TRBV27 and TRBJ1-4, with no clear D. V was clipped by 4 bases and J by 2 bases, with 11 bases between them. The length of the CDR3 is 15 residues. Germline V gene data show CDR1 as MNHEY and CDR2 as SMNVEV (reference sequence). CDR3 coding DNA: TGTGCCAGCAGTTACTCCCGGTCTACTAATGAAAAACTGTTTTTT. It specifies CASSYSRSTNEKLFF.

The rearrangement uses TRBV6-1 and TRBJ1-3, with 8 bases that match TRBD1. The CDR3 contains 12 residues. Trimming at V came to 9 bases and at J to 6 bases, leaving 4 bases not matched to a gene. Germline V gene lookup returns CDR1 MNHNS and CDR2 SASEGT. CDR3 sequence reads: CASGQGTNTIYF. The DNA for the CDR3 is TGTGCCAGTGGACAGGGAACAAACACCATATATTTT.

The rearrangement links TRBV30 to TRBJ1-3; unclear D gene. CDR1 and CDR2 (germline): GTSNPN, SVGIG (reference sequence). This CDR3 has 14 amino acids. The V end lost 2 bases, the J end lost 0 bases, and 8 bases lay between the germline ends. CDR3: CAWSRDPSGNTIYF. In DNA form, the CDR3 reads TGTGCCTGGAGTAGGGATCCCTCTGGAAACACCATATATTTT.

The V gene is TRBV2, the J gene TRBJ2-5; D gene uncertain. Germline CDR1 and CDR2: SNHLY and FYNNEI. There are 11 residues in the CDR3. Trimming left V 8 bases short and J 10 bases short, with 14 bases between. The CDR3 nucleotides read TGTGCCAGCGTACACGTGGCGCTCCAGTACTTC. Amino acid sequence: CASVHVALQYF.

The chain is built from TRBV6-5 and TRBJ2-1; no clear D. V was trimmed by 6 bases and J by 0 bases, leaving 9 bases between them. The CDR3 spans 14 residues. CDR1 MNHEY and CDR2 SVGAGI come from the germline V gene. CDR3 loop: CASSRDPSYNEQFF. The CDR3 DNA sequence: TGTGCCAGCAGCCGTGACCCCTCCTACAATGAGCAGTTCTTC.

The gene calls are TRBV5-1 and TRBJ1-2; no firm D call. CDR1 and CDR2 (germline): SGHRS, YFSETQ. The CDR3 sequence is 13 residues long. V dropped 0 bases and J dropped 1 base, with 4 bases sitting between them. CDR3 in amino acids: CASSLDNNYGYTF. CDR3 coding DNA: TGCGCCAGCAGCTTGGACAATAACTATGGCTACACCTTC. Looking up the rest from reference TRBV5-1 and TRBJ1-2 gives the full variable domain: KAGVTQTPRYLIKTRGQQVTLSCSPISGHRSVSWYQQTPGQGLQFLFEYFSETQRNKGNFPGRFSGRQFSNSRSEMNVSTLELGDSALYLCASSLDNNYGYTFGSGTRLTVV.

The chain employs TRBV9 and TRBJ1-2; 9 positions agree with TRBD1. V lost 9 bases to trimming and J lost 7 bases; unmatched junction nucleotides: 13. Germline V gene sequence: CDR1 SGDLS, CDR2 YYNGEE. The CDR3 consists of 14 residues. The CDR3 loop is CATGNRGRFGGYTF. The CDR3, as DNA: TGTGCCACCGGAAACAGGGGGCGCTTTGGTGGCTACACCTTC.

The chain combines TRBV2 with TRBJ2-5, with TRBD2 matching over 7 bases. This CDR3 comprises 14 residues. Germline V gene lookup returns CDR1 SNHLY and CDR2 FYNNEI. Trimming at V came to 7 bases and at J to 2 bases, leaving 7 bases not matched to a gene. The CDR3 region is CASKDAGGQETQYF. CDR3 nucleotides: TGTGCCAGCAAAGATGCCGGGGGGCAAGAGACCCAGTACTTC.

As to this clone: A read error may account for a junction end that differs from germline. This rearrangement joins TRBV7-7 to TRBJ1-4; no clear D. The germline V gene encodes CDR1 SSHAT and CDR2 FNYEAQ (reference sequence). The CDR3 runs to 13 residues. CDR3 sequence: CASSLDLGRPLFF. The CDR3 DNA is TGTGCTAGCAGCCTAGACCTAGGCCGGCCTCTGTTTTTT.

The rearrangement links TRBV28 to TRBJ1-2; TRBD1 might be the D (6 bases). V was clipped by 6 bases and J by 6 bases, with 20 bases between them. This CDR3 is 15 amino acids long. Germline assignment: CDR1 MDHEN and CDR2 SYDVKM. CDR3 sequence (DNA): TGTGCCAGCAGCTACCCGGGGGGGGGCGCAAATGGCTACACCTTC. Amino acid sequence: CASSYPGGGANGYTF.

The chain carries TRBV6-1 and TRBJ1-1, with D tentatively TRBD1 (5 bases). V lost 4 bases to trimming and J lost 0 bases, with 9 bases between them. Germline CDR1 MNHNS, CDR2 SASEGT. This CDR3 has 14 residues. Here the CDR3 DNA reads TGTGCCAGCAGTGTGGGGCTCTTGAACACTGAAGCTTTCTTT. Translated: CASSVGLLNTEAFF.